The next 26 T cell receptor beta chains were all read from a single sample in a study of shared clonotypes between healthy human individuals. The data were produced by immunoSEQ multiplex PCR, yet TCRdb's version contains in-frame clones alone and is incomplete. This table has 530,000 or so clones, nearly 80% appearing once. Sequencing was performed on PBMCs. Every receptor here comes from a woman aged 40 to 49 in good health. Some clones in this sample may be carry-over from other donors' samples.

This clone was counted once. The rearrangement uses TRBV12-1 and TRBJ2-7. TRBV12-1 is termed a pseudogene. This CDR3 is built from 14 residues. The CDR3 bases are TGTGCCAGCAGCCCGGGCCTCAAACCCTACGAGCAGTACTTC. This sequence encodes CASSPGLKPYEQYF.

This clone has more than one count but fewer than ten. The chain uses TRBV7-9 and TRBJ2-2; no clear D. The CDR3 runs 15 residues. Germline values: CDR1 SEHNR, CDR2 FQNEAQ (reference sequence). V was pared by 1 base and J by 1 base, with 7 bases between. CDR3: CASSLVGWNTGELFF. CDR3 coding DNA: TGTGCCAGCAGCTTAGTAGGGTGGAACACCGGGGAGCTGTTTTTT.

This clone was seen a handful of times. The V call is TRBV15, the J call TRBJ1-1; the D gene is possibly TRBD1 (5 bases). Per the germline V gene, CDR1 is LNHNV and CDR2 is YYDKDF (reference sequence). The CDR3 has 11 residues. V lost 1 base to trimming and J lost 8 bases, with 5 bases between them. The DNA of the CDR3 is TGTGCCACCAGCAGAGGGACAGAAGCTTTCTTT. It specifies CATSRGTEAFF.

A few counts support this clone. The rearrangement uses TRBV9 and TRBJ1-2; weak D call: TRBD1 (5 bases). Trimming left V 1 base short and J 7 bases short, with 11 bases between. There are 13 residues in the CDR3. Per the germline V gene, CDR1 is SGDLS and CDR2 is YYNGEE. CDR3 in DNA: TGTGCCAGCAGCGTAACAGGCGCCATTGGCTACACCTTC. Protein product: CASSVTGAIGYTF.

This clone was seen ten or more times. The chain couples TRBV5-1 to TRBJ2-7, with D tentatively TRBD1 or TRBD2 (6 bases each). V lost 3 bases and J lost 5, with 24 bases in between. Germline V gene data show CDR1 as SGHRS and CDR2 as YFSETQ. The CDR3 sequence is 17 residues long. The CDR3 sequence: CASSYPPRGGGADEQYF. The DNA of the CDR3 is TGCGCCAGCAGCTACCCCCCCCGAGGAGGGGGAGCGGACGAGCAGTACTTC. Complete variable domain (other parts from reference TRBV5-1 and TRBJ2-7): KAGVTQTPRYLIKTRGQQVTLSCSPISGHRSVSWYQQTPGQGLQFLFEYFSETQRNKGNFPGRFSGRQFSNSRSEMNVSTLELGDSALYLCASSYPPRGGGADEQYFGPGTRLTVT.

V is TRBV6-6 and J is TRBJ1-2; 7 positions agree with TRBD1. CDR1 MNHNY and CDR2 SVGAGI come from the germline V gene (reference sequence). The length of the CDR3 is 15 residues. With 6 bases clipped from V and 3 bases from J, the junction kept 10 bases outside the gene matches. CDR3 sequence: CASSSGGLFDYGYTF. The CDR3 DNA follows: TGTGCCAGCAGCTCAGGGGGACTATTTGACTATGGCTACACCTTC.

CDR3 coding DNA: TGTGCCAGCAGCTTAGGTTTTAGCGGGAGGCCAAAGAGCTCCTACGAGCAGTACTTC. Translated: CASSLGFSGRPKSSYEQYF. The chain uses TRBV11-2 and TRBJ2-7; 10 bases are shared with TRBD2. Germline V gene data show CDR1 as SGHAT and CDR2 as FQNNGV. V shed 1 base and J 0 bases; nucleotides not matched to a gene: 12. The CDR3 spans 19 residues.

The J gene is TRBJ2-2, the V gene TRBV7-2; D is undetermined. The CDR3 length is 15 residues. Per the germline V gene, CDR1 is SGHTA and CDR2 is FQGNSA. With 1 base removed from V and 7 bases from J, the gap between germline ends came to 13 bases. The CDR3, as DNA: TGTGCCAGCAGCTTAGGAACCCCCCTGGGCGGGGAGCTGTTTTTT. Its protein product is CASSLGTPLGGELFF.

This chain links TRBV7-2 with TRBJ2-3; 8 nucleotides match TRBD1. V lost 5 bases and J lost 5; bases outside the gene matches: 6. The CDR3 is made up of 14 amino acids. CDR1 is SGHTA and CDR2 is FQGNSA in the germline V gene. This CDR3 is CASSHRTGGDTQYF. CDR3 sequence (DNA): TGTGCCAGCAGCCATAGAACAGGGGGAGATACGCAGTATTTT.

The V and J genes are TRBV29-1 and TRBJ2-1; the match to TRBD2 covers 13 bases. Trimming cost V 6 bases and J 8 bases; bases outside gene matches: 10. There are 15 residues in the CDR3. Germline-derived CDR1 and CDR2 are SQVTM and ANQGSEA. The CDR3 DNA reads as TGCAGCGTGAAACTAGCGGGAGGGCCGATGGATGAGCAGTTCTTC. This gives the protein CSVKLAGGPMDEQFF.

This clone was seen repeatedly, ten times or more. The chain carries TRBV28 and TRBJ2-3, with TRBD2 identical over 12 bases. The CDR3 sequence is 15 residues long. V lost 6 bases and J lost 6; bases outside the gene matches: 7. The germline CDR1 and CDR2 sequences are MDHEN and SYDVKM. CDR3 region: CASSRLAGAWDTQYF. The CDR3 coding sequence is TGTGCCAGCAGCCGACTAGCGGGAGCATGGGATACGCAGTATTTT.

This chain uses TRBV27 with TRBJ2-1; 8 bases are shared with TRBD1. The CDR3 is 15 amino acids. Germline-derived CDR1 and CDR2 are MNHEY and SMNVEV (reference sequence). Trimming at V came to 7 bases and at J to 4 bases, leaving 9 bases not matched to a gene. The CDR3, as DNA: TGTGCCAGCACCGTTCTGGGACAGGAGTACAATGAGCAGTTCTTC. Protein product: CASTVLGQEYNEQFF.

This rearrangement joins TRBV7-2 to TRBJ2-5; D is unresolved. Trimming shortened V by 0 bases and J by 0 bases, and 8 bases separated the two germline ends. The CDR3 has 15 amino acids. Germline CDR1 SGHTA, CDR2 FQGNSA. In DNA, the CDR3 is TGTGCCAGCAGCTTAGCGGCTGGCTACCAAGAGACCCAGTACTTC. Encoded protein: CASSLAAGYQETQYF.

This chain connects TRBV19 to TRBJ2-1, with 15 bases matching TRBD2. Per germline, CDR1 LNHDA and CDR2 SQIVND (reference sequence). Trimming at V came to 7 bases and at J to 8 bases, leaving 15 bases not matched to a gene. The CDR3 is made up of 18 amino acids. The CDR3 DNA is TGTGCCAGTACCTCTTCGACAGGGGGACTAGCGGGAGGTGATGAGCAGTTCTTC. Translation: CASTSSTGGLAGGDEQFF.

The chain joins TRBV13 to TRBJ2-7; 9 bases fit TRBD1. This CDR3 contains 17 residues. The germline V gene has CDR1 PRHDT and CDR2 FYEKMQ (reference sequence). With 2 bases clipped from V and 3 bases from J, the junction kept 11 bases outside the gene matches. The CDR3 loop is CASSLWPPGQGIYEQYF. The CDR3 DNA follows: TGTGCCAGCAGCTTATGGCCCCCGGGACAGGGTATCTACGAGCAGTACTTC.

This clone was observed at least ten times. The chain has TRBV5-1 and TRBJ1-1; 11 bases fit TRBD1. J was trimmed by 1 base and V by 4 bases; bases with no gene match: 12. Germline lookup yields CDR1 SGHRS and CDR2 YFSETQ. The length of the CDR3 is 18 residues. CDR3 sequence reads: CASSVDRGLVGRNTEAFF. In DNA, the CDR3 is TGCGCCAGCAGCGTGGACAGGGGGCTAGTGGGTAGGAACACTGAAGCTTTCTTT.

The rearrangement joins TRBV4-2 to TRBJ2-7, with D perhaps TRBD2 (6 bases). The CDR3 spans 16 residues. Per the germline V gene, CDR1 is LGHNA and CDR2 is YNFKEQ. Trimming removed 1 base from V and 3 bases from J, with 16 bases in between. In DNA form, the CDR3 reads TGTGCCAGCAGCCAAGTCAGACTAGAGGTTTGCTACGAGCAGTACTTC. Amino acid sequence: CASSQVRLEVCYEQYF.

This chain connects TRBV7-9 to TRBJ2-2; D unresolved. CDR3 length: 14 residues. Trimming left V 3 bases short and J 3 bases short, with 8 bases between. Germline V gene lookup returns CDR1 SEHNR and CDR2 FQNEAQ (reference sequence). As DNA, the CDR3 is TGTGCCAGCAGCTTGCGAGTTGACACCGGGGAGCTGTTTTTT. Translation gives CASSLRVDTGELFF. Using reference TRBV7-9 and TRBJ2-2 for the parts outside the CDR3, the full variable domain is DTGVSQNPRHKITKRGQNVTFRCDPISEHNRLYWYRQTLGQGPEFLTYFQNEAQLEKSRLLSDRFSAERPKGSFSTLEIQRTEQGDSAMYLCASSLRVDTGELFFGEGSRLTVL.

The rearrangement joins TRBV21-1 to TRBJ2-7; the table's D call, TRBD2, has no DNA check behind it. TRBV21-1 corresponds to a pseudogene. The CDR3 loop spans 20 amino acids. The CDR3 DNA is TGTGCCAGCGCAAAAATCTACAAGGGGCGGGAGGGCCCTGTAAGAGACGAGCAGTACTTC. It is translated as CASAKIYKGREGPVRDEQYF.

The chain employs TRBV7-6 and TRBJ1-4, with D possibly TRBD1 on 5 matching bases. The CDR3 runs 16 residues. V lost 3 bases to trimming and J lost 4 bases, with 15 bases between them. Per the germline V gene, CDR1 is SGHVS and CDR2 is FNYEAQ. CDR3 region: CASSFGTPRGNEKLFF. The CDR3 coding sequence is TGTGCCAGCAGCTTTGGAACACCGAGGGGTAATGAAAAACTGTTTTTT.

In this sample, this clone turned up a few times. The gene calls are TRBV2 and TRBJ1-5; D call uncertain. Germline-derived CDR1 and CDR2 are SNHLY and FYNNEI. The CDR3 runs to 12 residues. With 3 bases removed from V and 5 bases from J, the gap between germline ends came to 5 bases. The CDR3 DNA reads TGTGCCAGCAGTGATCGGGATCAGCCCCAGCATTTT. It yields the protein CASSDRDQPQHF.

The chain employs TRBV11-2 and TRBJ1-1; no firm D call. Trimming pared 3 bases from V and 0 bases from J, leaving 11 bases between. Germline CDR1 is SGHAT and CDR2 is FQNNGV. The CDR3 loop spans 15 amino acids. The CDR3 region is CASSLGKTMNTEAFF. CDR3 nucleotide sequence: TGTGCCAGCAGCTTGGGGAAGACGATGAACACTGAAGCTTTCTTT.

The chain recombines TRBV5-6 with TRBJ2-3; D uncertain. This CDR3 contains 15 residues. Germline V gives CDR1 SGHDT, CDR2 YYEEEE. Trimming pared 2 bases from V and 0 bases from J, leaving 10 bases between. The DNA of the CDR3 is TGTGCCAGCAGCTTCGGTTTGTCTAGCACAGATACGCAGTATTTT. Translation: CASSFGLSSTDTQYF.

This chain links TRBV27 with TRBJ2-1; D gene ambiguous. The CDR3 consists of 16 residues. The germline V and J ends were trimmed by 2 bases and 4 bases, with 15 bases remaining between them. Germline CDR1 is MNHEY and CDR2 is SMNVEV (reference sequence). CDR3 nucleotides: TGTGCCAGCAGTTTACCCCGGGCAGGCCCGTACAATGAGCAGTTCTTC. Translating gives CASSLPRAGPYNEQFF.

The V gene is TRBV7-6, the J gene TRBJ1-1; D is undetermined. Germline V lookup: CDR1 SGHVS, CDR2 FNYEAQ. V was shortened by 4 bases and J by 5 bases, with 11 bases between the two germline ends. The CDR3 runs to 13 residues. The CDR3 coding sequence is TGTGCCAGCAGCTCGGAGGGAGGGACTGAAGCTTTCTTT. Its translation is CASSSEGGTEAFF.

The V gene is TRBV6-5, the J gene TRBJ2-7; D may be TRBD2 (7 bases). Germline V CDR1 and CDR2: MNHEY, SVGAGI. The V end was cut by 1 base, the J end by 5 bases, with 12 bases between. This CDR3 has 14 amino acids. The CDR3 is CASSYWQGTNEQYF. The CDR3 bases are TGTGCCAGCAGTTACTGGCAGGGGACTAACGAGCAGTACTTC.